The clone carrying this T cell receptor beta chain was seen more than once but under ten times. Its target is not known. Clones were sequenced by immunoSEQ multiplex PCR, and TCRdb holds only the in-frame ones, with some missing. In the table there are 15,000 to 20,000 clones, about 67% of which are singletons. These data belong to a study of neoadjuvant anti-PD-1 for oral cavity cancer. Study summary: Around day 43, patients without progression received a fourth nivolumab dose before surgery.

Study-wide results and limits: Higher pretreatment blood Treg/Th17 ratios correlated with higher pretreatment blood and lower post-treatment tumor TCRbeta clonality.

PBMCs were not maintained or expanded in culture before analysis. The origin of this receptor is a person aged 35-79 years with oral cavity squamous cell carcinoma. The sample consisted of PBMCs, taken before nivolumab (anti-PD-1) treatment.

CDR3 in amino acids: CASSIDRGQETQYF. CDR3 bases: TGTGCCAGCAGCATAGACAGGGGACAAGAGACCCAGTACTTC. This chain uses TRBV5-4 with TRBJ2-5, with 8 bases lining up with TRBD1. Germline V gene data show CDR1 as SGHNT and CDR2 as YYREEE (reference sequence). Germline trimming cut 4 bases from V and 2 bases from J; bases unmatched to any gene: 4. The CDR3 has 14 amino acids.